This entry lists 13 T cell receptor beta chains sequenced from one sample in a study of blood T cell repertoires in COVID-19. Some clones are missing from TCRdb's copy, which holds only in-frame ones; the method was immunoSEQ multiplex PCR. This sample has approximately 70,000 clones; around 90% occur once, and the top ten carry about 7%. The specimen was peripheral blood. These receptors were obtained from a man aged 50-59 years with active COVID-19.

This clone was counted only a few times. The V gene is TRBV4-2, the J gene TRBJ1-2, with D maybe TRBD1 (5 bases). Germline-derived CDR1 and CDR2 are LGHNA and YNFKEQ. Trimming stripped 0 bases from V and 11 bases from J, with 13 bases between. The CDR3 runs 13 residues. The CDR3 region has the DNA TGTGCCAGCAGCCAAGAATCCCCAGGGCGATACACCTTC. The encoded protein is CASSQESPGRYTF.

This chain links TRBV2 with TRBJ2-6; D gene unclear. The CDR3 contains 17 residues. V lost 1 base to trimming and J lost 0 bases, with 10 bases between them. Per germline, CDR1 SNHLY and CDR2 FYNNEI. This CDR3 reads CASSEVSISSGANVLTF. The CDR3 nucleotides are TGTGCCAGCAGTGAAGTATCCATCAGCTCTGGGGCCAACGTCCTGACTTTC.

The rearrangement uses TRBV24-1 and TRBJ2-2; the match to TRBD2 covers 12 bases. Trimming took 4 bases from V and 3 from J; bases not matched to a gene: 2. This CDR3 comprises 16 residues. Germline CDR1 is KGHDR and CDR2 is SFDVKD. CDR3 residues: CATSDRLAGDTGELFF. In DNA form, the CDR3 reads TGTGCCACCAGTGACCGACTAGCGGGAGACACCGGGGAGCTGTTTTTT.

The gene calls are TRBV7-2 and TRBJ1-2, with 11 bases lining up with TRBD1. CDR1 is SGHTA, CDR2 FQGNSA, per germline. This CDR3 comprises 15 residues. After removal of 5 bases from V and 4 bases from J, the junction contained 6 bases not matched to a gene. In nucleotides, the CDR3 is TGTGCCAGCAGCCCCCGGACAGGGGGCGGCTATGGCTACACCTTC. It codes for CASSPRTGGGYGYTF.

In nucleotides, the CDR3 is TGTGCCAGCAGCCAAGGCTCCTCGGGACTAGCGGGGGATGAGCAGTTCTTC. It codes for CASSQGSSGLAGDEQFF. The chain recombines TRBV4-2 with TRBJ2-1; 14 bases align to TRBD2. From germline, CDR1 is LGHNA and CDR2 YNFKEQ. CDR3 size: 17 residues. The junction had 7 bases not matched to a gene; V was cut back by 1 base and J by 8 bases.

The chain joins TRBV28 to TRBJ1-6; D is undetermined. This CDR3 contains 14 residues. The V and J ends lost 5 bases and 5 bases respectively, with 10 bases between them. The V gene's germline CDR1 is MDHEN and CDR2 SYDVKM. In nucleotides, the CDR3 is TGTGCCAGCAGTCCCACAGAAAATAATTCACCCCTCCACTTT. Translated, it gives CASSPTENNSPLHF. Full variable domain (remainder filled in from reference TRBV28 and TRBJ1-6): DVKVTQSSRYLVKRTGEKVFLECVQDMDHENMFWYRQDPGLGLRLIYFSYDVKMKEKGDIPEGYSVSREKKERFSLILESASTNQTSMYLCASSPTENNSPLHFGNGTRLTVT.

The V gene is TRBV28, the J gene TRBJ2-7; D may be TRBD1 (6 bases). The germline CDR1 and CDR2 sequences are MDHEN and SYDVKM. The CDR3 has 12 residues. V was pared by 11 bases and J by 0 bases, with 11 bases between. The CDR3 DNA is TGTGCCTCAGAAGGGGGCTCCTACGAGCAGTACTTC. Protein product: CASEGGSYEQYF.

Within the sample, this clone is medium-sized. The chain recombines TRBV9 with TRBJ2-2; 8 bases fit TRBD1. The CDR3 loop spans 16 amino acids. The J segment lost 7 bases and the V segment lost 0 bases, leaving 8 bases of the junction unmatched. Germline V gives CDR1 SGDLS, CDR2 YYNGEE. The CDR3 protein is CASSVAPGGEGGELFF. CDR3 DNA: TGTGCCAGCAGCGTAGCCCCAGGGGGCGAGGGCGGGGAGCTGTTTTTT.

The chain joins TRBV10-3 to TRBJ2-1; perhaps TRBD1 as D (6 bases). This CDR3 spans 11 amino acids. Trimming removed 6 bases at V and 7 bases at J, with 7 bases between. The germline gives CDR1 ENHRY, CDR2 SYGVKD. CDR3 sequence reads: CAISRGNEQFF. The CDR3 nucleotides are TGTGCCATCAGCAGGGGAAATGAGCAGTTCTTC.

This rearrangement joins TRBV18 to TRBJ2-3; TRBD2 matches at 9 bases. Unmatched junction bases numbered 6, after V lost 3 bases and J lost 2 bases. The CDR3 sequence is 16 residues long. Germline CDR1 and CDR2: KGHSH and LQKENI. The CDR3 protein is CASSPPGTSNTDTQYF. The CDR3 DNA reads as TGTGCCAGCTCACCGCCCGGGACTAGCAACACAGATACGCAGTATTTT.

The chain recombines TRBV9 with TRBJ1-1; TRBD1 aligns across 9 bases. Trimming took 3 bases from V and 7 from J; bases not matched to a gene: 7. This CDR3 region has 14 residues. Germline values: CDR1 SGDLS, CDR2 YYNGEE. The CDR3 coding sequence is TGTGCCAGCAGCGCGCCGGGACAGGGTGATGAAGCTTTCTTT. The encoded protein is CASSAPGQGDEAFF. Full variable domain (remainder filled in from reference TRBV9 and TRBJ1-1): DSGVTQTPKHLITATGQRVTLRCSPRSGDLSVYWYQQSLDQGLQFLIQYYNGEERAKGNILERFSAQQFPDLHSELNLSSLELGDSALYFCASSAPGQGDEAFFGQGTRLTVV.

The genes are TRBV11-2 and TRBJ2-3; 9 bases are a match to TRBD1. The germline V gene encodes CDR1 SGHAT and CDR2 FQNNGV. The trim removed 4 bases at V and 11 bases at J, leaving 10 bases unmatched. The CDR3 spans 14 residues. The CDR3 loop reads CASSSFSTGGMQYF. CDR3 coding DNA: TGTGCCAGCAGCTCCTTCTCGACAGGGGGAATGCAGTATTTT.

This chain connects TRBV5-4 to TRBJ1-6, with 9 bases identical to TRBD1. The CDR3 consists of 14 residues. The V gene's germline CDR1 is SGHNT and CDR2 YYREEE (reference sequence). Trimming removed 3 bases from V and 9 bases from J; junction bases left unmatched: 4. CDR3 amino acids: CASSSVTGGSPLHF. The CDR3, as DNA: TGTGCCAGCAGCTCAGTGACAGGGGGTTCACCCCTCCACTTT.